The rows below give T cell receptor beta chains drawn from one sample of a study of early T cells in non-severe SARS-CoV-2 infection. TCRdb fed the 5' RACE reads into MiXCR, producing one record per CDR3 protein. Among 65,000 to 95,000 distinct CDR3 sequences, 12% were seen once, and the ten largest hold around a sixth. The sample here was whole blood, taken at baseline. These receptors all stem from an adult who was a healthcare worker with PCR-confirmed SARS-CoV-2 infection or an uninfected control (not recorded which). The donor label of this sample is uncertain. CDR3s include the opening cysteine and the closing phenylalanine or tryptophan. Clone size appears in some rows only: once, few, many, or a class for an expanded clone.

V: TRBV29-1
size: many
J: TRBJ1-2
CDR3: CSVEAPGRYYGYTF

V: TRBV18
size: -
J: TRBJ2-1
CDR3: CASSQAWGVGYNEQFF

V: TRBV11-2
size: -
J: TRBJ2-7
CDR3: CASSFTYEQYF

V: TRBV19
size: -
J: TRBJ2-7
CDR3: CASSPDGYEQYF

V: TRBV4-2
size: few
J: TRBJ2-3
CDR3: CASSQEAGGSGWTDTQYF

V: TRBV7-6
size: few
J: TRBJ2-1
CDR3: CASSLGGLGEQFF

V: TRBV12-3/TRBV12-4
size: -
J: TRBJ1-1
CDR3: CASSFGDSTEAFF

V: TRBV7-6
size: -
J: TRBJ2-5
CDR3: CASSLEGTSGTQYF

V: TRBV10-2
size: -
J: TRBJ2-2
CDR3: CATITGTSLLAGELFF

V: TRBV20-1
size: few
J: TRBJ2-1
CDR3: CSARTGRGADEQFF

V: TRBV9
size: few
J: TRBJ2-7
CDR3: CASSTSGGEQYF

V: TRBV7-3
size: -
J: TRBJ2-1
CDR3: CASGRSAGEQFF

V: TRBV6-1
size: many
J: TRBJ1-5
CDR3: CASSEKRLHNQPQHF

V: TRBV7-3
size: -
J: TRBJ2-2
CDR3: CASSLRSSNTGELFF

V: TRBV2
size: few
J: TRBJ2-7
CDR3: CAGSRTSGYEQYF

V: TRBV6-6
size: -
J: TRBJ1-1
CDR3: CASSLSGATEAFF

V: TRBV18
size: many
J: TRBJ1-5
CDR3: CASSPGYAAQPQHF

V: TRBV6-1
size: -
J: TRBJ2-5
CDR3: CASSGSIDETQYF

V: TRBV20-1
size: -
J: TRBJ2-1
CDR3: CSAVLWTSGYNEQFF

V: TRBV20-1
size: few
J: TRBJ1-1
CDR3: CSASPVEEAFF

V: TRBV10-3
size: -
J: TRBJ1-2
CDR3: CAISEVGGRGYGYTF

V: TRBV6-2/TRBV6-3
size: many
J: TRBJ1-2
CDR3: CASSPGQTYGYTF

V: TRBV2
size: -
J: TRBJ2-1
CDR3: CASSEGSLLGDEQFF

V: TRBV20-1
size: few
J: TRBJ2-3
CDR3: CSANRASTDTQYF

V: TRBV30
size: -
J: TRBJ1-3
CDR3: CAWSVIGGNTIYF

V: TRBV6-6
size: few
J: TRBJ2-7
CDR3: CASRSPPETYEQYF